This T cell receptor beta chain was recovered during a study of OX40 agonist ivuxolimab in advanced cancers. The wider study: Ivuxolimab, which is an agonistic anti-OX40 (CD134) antibody, was administered to the patients.

The repertoire was sequenced with immunoSEQ multiplex PCR; TCRdb's copy has only in-frame clones and lacks some. The sample includes around 24,000 clones, roughly 83% of them seen just once. This sequence originates from an adult with an advanced solid tumor such as melanoma, head and neck, liver or kidney cancer. The sample in question was CD4+ or CD8+ T cells sorted from blood, obtained in a trial of the OX40 agonist ivuxolimab.

CDR3 amino acids: CASSSLTPTSGAKDTQYF. The CDR3 region has the DNA TGCGCCAGCAGCTCCCTGACTCCCACTAGCGGGGCCAAAGATACGCAGTATTTT. This chain links TRBV5-1 with TRBJ2-3, with TRBD2 matching 10 bases. The CDR3 is 18 residues long. Germline V lookup: CDR1 SGHRS, CDR2 YFSETQ. V shed 3 bases, J shed 5 bases, and the junction held 15 bases outside the gene matches.